This TCR beta chain was identified in a study of response to subunit inactivated influenza vaccine. The CDR3 has 11 amino acids. Germline values: CDR1 DFQATT, CDR2 SNEGSKA (reference sequence). The V end was cut by 5 bases, the J end by 6 bases, with 9 bases between. This clonotype was detected many times. One entry per CDR3 protein, called by TCRdb with MiXCR from the RT-PCR reads. The table shows approximately 170,000 distinct CDR3 sequences, with about 12% occurring only once. These same data were also listed under a study on T cells expressing NK-cell markers. From that paper: UMIs accompanied the 5'RACE template switching by which TCR beta cDNA was made. Sorted CD3+CD56+NKG2C+, CD3+CD56+NKG2C- and CD3+CD56-NKG2C+ T cells supplied TCR beta repertoires. Seven of the eight sequenced donors were classified as HCMV-seropositive, and one was classified as seronegative.

The sequence derives from a man over 45 who received an inactivated influenza vaccine. The sequencing used CD8+ T cells sorted from PBMCs, collected 11 to 12 days after vaccination. V usage is TRBV20-1 and J usage is TRBJ2-3; D remains unclear. The CDR3 sequence: CSAGLEDTQYF. For the CDR3, the DNA is TGCAGTGCTGGGTTGGAGGATACGCAGTATTTT.